This T cell receptor (beta chain) appears in the sequencing data of a study of T-cell reconstitution after alpha-beta-depleted transplantation in children. The germline V gene has CDR1 LNHNV and CDR2 YYDKDF (reference sequence). With 4 bases removed from V and 5 bases from J, the gap between germline ends came to 11 bases. The CDR3 spans 14 residues. Regarding this clonotype: Antigen unknown.

Study-wide points: Newly produced T cells mostly accounted for T-cell counts and diversity one year post-transplant.

During its preparation, the TCRbeta library received unique molecular identifiers. TCRdb reprocessed the PCR reads via MiXCR and lists one record per CDR3 protein. Of about 980,000 distinct CDR3 sequences in the sample, 25% to 35% were seen once. Specimen: PBMCs, mostly from graft donor cells, collected 360 days after TCRalphabeta/CD19-depleted stem cell transplant. This receptor was identified in a boy in the first two years of life who had a stem cell transplant for SCID, so the T cells may come from the graft donor. The chain is built from TRBV15 and TRBJ2-2; a possible D gene is TRBD2 (6 bases). CDR3 in DNA: TGTGCCACCAGCACAGGGAGGTTAACCGGGGAGCTGTTTTTT. Its protein is CATSTGRLTGELFF.